The 19 T cell receptor beta chains below all came from one sample that was sequenced in a study of T-cell memory formation after mild COVID-19. A single record per CDR3 protein comes from TCRdb applying MiXCR to the 5' RACE reads. The repertoire holds 40,000 or so distinct CDR3 sequences, with around 6.1% as singletons. What was sequenced was PBMCs or a T cell subset sorted from them (not recorded which). The receptors were gathered from an adult who had mild COVID-19 (a few samples of this study predate the infection). Cell type and time point are not known.

In its sample, this clonotype was seen many times. The J gene is TRBJ2-1, the V gene TRBV10-3, with TRBD2 identical over 8 bases. Trimming cost V 4 bases and J 13 bases; bases outside gene matches: 6. The CDR3 extends over 12 amino acids. The V gene's germline CDR1 is ENHRY and CDR2 SYGVKD. The chain's CDR3 is CAISGREGHQFF. The DNA for the CDR3 is TGTGCCATCAGTGGACGGGAGGGCCATCAGTTCTTC.

This clonotype has a count of ten or more. The J gene is TRBJ2-5, the V gene TRBV7-9; D possibly corresponds to TRBD2 (6 bases). The V and J ends lost 5 bases and 5 bases respectively, with 15 bases between them. The CDR3 loop spans 14 amino acids. Looked up from germline, CDR1 is SEHNR and CDR2 is FQNEAQ (reference sequence). The CDR3 loop reads CASSRQAGWETQYF. CDR3 DNA sequence: TGTGCCAGCAGCCGACAAGCGGGTTGGGAGACCCAGTACTTC.

In its sample, this clonotype was seen many times. The CDR3 is CASSKRDTQYF. The CDR3, as DNA: TGTGCCAGCAGTAAGCGAGATACGCAGTATTTT. The chain links TRBV12-3 or TRBV12-4 to TRBJ2-3; the D is unclear. This CDR3 has 11 amino acids. Trimming shortened V by 5 bases and J by 5 bases, and 5 bases separated the two germline ends.

The rearrangement joins TRBV6-2 or TRBV6-3 to TRBJ1-1; D not certain. Trimming took off 2 bases at V and 6 bases at J, with 4 bases between the two ends. Germline CDR1 reads MNHEY; CDR2 reads SVGEGT. This CDR3 has 11 residues. Here the CDR3 DNA reads TGTGCCAGCAGTTACAAGGCTGAAGCTTTCTTT. Translated, it gives CASSYKAEAFF.

This rearrangement joins TRBV7-9 to TRBJ1-5; D not certain. CDR1 and CDR2 from the germline V gene are SEHNR and FQNEAQ (reference sequence). Trimming took 3 bases from V and 3 from J, leaving 9 bases between them. The CDR3 length is 14 residues. As DNA, the CDR3 is TGTGCCAGCAGCTTTTTCGGAGACAATCAGCCCCAGCATTTT. Amino acids: CASSFFGDNQPQHF.

The rearrangement uses TRBV7-9 and TRBJ1-5; TRBD1 might be the D (5 bases). CDR3 length equals 15 residues. CDR1 is SEHNR and CDR2 is FQNEAQ in the germline V gene (reference sequence). V lost 5 bases, J lost 2 bases, and 13 bases lay in between. The CDR3 nucleotides read TGTGCCAGCAGCGTCGCAGGGTTTGGCAATCAGCCCCAGCATTTT. It is translated as CASSVAGFGNQPQHF. Full variable domain (rest looked up from reference TRBV7-9 and TRBJ1-5): DTGVSQNPRHKITKRGQNVTFRCDPISEHNRLYWYRQTLGQGPEFLTYFQNEAQLEKSRLLSDRFSAERPKGSFSTLEIQRTEQGDSAMYLCASSVAGFGNQPQHFGDGTRLSIL.

This clonotype was recorded many times. The rearrangement joins TRBV7-2 to TRBJ2-3, with D unresolved. The V end was cut by 2 bases, the J end by 2 bases, with 11 bases between. CDR1 and CDR2 (germline): SGHTA, FQGNSA. The CDR3 contains 15 residues. The chain's CDR3 is CASSLKVFPTDTQYF. CDR3 coding DNA: TGTGCCAGCAGCTTAAAAGTCTTCCCCACAGATACGCAGTATTTT. Full variable domain (missing parts from reference TRBV7-2 and TRBJ2-3): GAGVSQSPSNKVTEKGKDVELRCDPISGHTALYWYRQSLGQGLEFLIYFQGNSAPDKSGLPSDRFSAERTGGSVSTLTIQRTQQEDSAVYLCASSLKVFPTDTQYFGPGTRLTVL.

This clonotype occurred a few times. This chain connects TRBV3-1 to TRBJ2-1; 8 bases match TRBD2. This CDR3 comprises 16 residues. V trimming: 1 base; J trimming: 4 bases; junction bases outside the gene matches: 6. Germline CDR1 reads LGHDT; CDR2 reads YNNKEL (reference sequence). The CDR3 region is CASSQGVAGRYNEQFF. The CDR3 nucleotides read TGTGCCAGCAGCCAAGGGGTAGCGGGGCGGTACAATGAGCAGTTCTTC.

Ten or more counts support this clonotype. This rearrangement joins TRBV12-3 or TRBV12-4 to TRBJ2-7; TRBD1 matches 8 bases. The length of the CDR3 is 14 residues. The ends lost 5 bases at V and 3 bases at J; junction bases unmatched: 6. The CDR3 DNA follows: TGTGCCAGCAGTCCCCGGACAGGGATCTACGAGCAGTACTTC. This codes for CASSPRTGIYEQYF.

The genes are TRBV19 and TRBJ2-3, with 8 bases identical to TRBD2. Per the germline V gene, CDR1 is LNHDA and CDR2 is SQIVND (reference sequence). Trimming took 7 bases from V and 4 from J; bases not matched to a gene: 10. The CDR3 runs to 15 residues. CDR3 bases: TGTGCCAGTACCGAGGGACTAGGGTGGGCAGATACGCAGTATTTT. This translates into CASTEGLGWADTQYF.

This clonotype occurred many times. For the CDR3, the DNA is TGTGCCAGCAGCCAAGATGGGACGGTGAGGCACACCGGGGAGCTGTTTTTT. Protein product: CASSQDGTVRHTGELFF. The chain has TRBV14 and TRBJ2-2, with D perhaps given as TRBD1 or TRBD2 (5 bases each). This CDR3 has 17 residues. V was clipped by 0 bases and J by 3 bases, with 14 bases between them. The germline gives CDR1 SGHDN, CDR2 FVKESK.

This clonotype came up many times. The V gene is TRBV7-2, the J gene TRBJ2-2; 10 bases fit TRBD2. The CDR3 length is 15 residues. J gave up 6 bases and V 7 bases, and 8 bases lay outside the gene matches. From germline, CDR1 is SGHTA and CDR2 FQGNSA. The CDR3 DNA reads as TGTGCCAGCACTCGGCTAGCGGGAGTTCCCGGGGAGCTGTTTTTT. Translation: CASTRLAGVPGELFF.

This chain connects TRBV3-1 to TRBJ2-2; a weak D match, TRBD2 (7 bases). The CDR3 runs 19 residues. The V end was cut by 5 bases, the J end by 6 bases, with 28 bases between. Germline CDR1 reads LGHDT; CDR2 reads YNNKEL (reference sequence). Written as DNA, the CDR3 is TGTGCCAGCAGCGGGCTAGGTGCGGGGGCCCCATTGGGGCCCGGGGAGCTGTTTTTT. Its translation is CASSGLGAGAPLGPGELFF. Filled out from reference TRBV3-1 and TRBJ2-2, the complete variable domain reads DTAVSQTPKYLVTQMGNDKSIKCEQNLGHDTMYWYKQDSKKFLKIMFSYNNKELIINETVPNRFSPKSPDKAHLNLHINSLELGDSAVYFCASSGLGAGAPLGPGELFFGEGSRLTVL.

This clonotype was observed a few times. The V call is TRBV30, the J call TRBJ1-1, with D perhaps matching TRBD1 (6 bases). The CDR3 sequence is 12 residues long. In germline, CDR1 is GTSNPN, CDR2 SVGIG (reference sequence). Trimming took off 5 bases at V and 6 bases at J, with 13 bases between the two ends. The CDR3 loop is CAWADSTSEAFF. The DNA for the CDR3 is TGTGCCTGGGCGGACAGCACCTCTGAAGCTTTCTTT.

Ten or more counts support this clonotype. This rearrangement joins TRBV6-5 to TRBJ2-3; weak D call: TRBD2 (5 bases). The CDR3 has 16 residues. With 0 bases removed from V and 6 bases from J, the gap between germline ends came to 16 bases. Germline loops: CDR1 MNHEY, CDR2 SVGAGI. The CDR3 reads CASSYSRAGARDTQYF. The CDR3 DNA is TGTGCCAGCAGTTACTCGAGGGCAGGAGCCAGGGATACGCAGTATTTT.

This clonotype showed up many times. This sequence joins TRBV5-6 and TRBJ2-1; no definite D call. In germline, CDR1 is SGHDT, CDR2 YYEEEE. The CDR3 runs 11 residues. V was cut by 7 bases and J by 5 bases, with 7 bases left in between. CDR3 nucleotide sequence: TGTGCCAGCCTCCGTAACAATGAGCAGTTCTTC. It encodes CASLRNNEQFF.

This clonotype was seen repeatedly, ten times or more. The chain carries TRBV25-1 and TRBJ2-5; D perhaps matches TRBD2 (5 bases). This CDR3 spans 14 amino acids. The V end lost 3 bases, the J end lost 5 bases, and 13 bases lay between the germline ends. Per the germline V gene, CDR1 is MGHDK and CDR2 is SYGVNS. The CDR3 here is CASSDGGGGETQYF. The CDR3 bases are TGTGCCAGCAGTGACGGAGGAGGAGGCGAGACCCAGTACTTC.

This clonotype was detected many times. The rearrangement joins TRBV7-6 to TRBJ2-7, with 8 bases lining up with TRBD1. CDR3 length: 17 residues. With V trimmed by 0 bases and J by 2 bases, 9 bases remained unmatched. Germline assignment: CDR1 SGHVS and CDR2 FNYEAQ. The CDR3 protein is CASSLAGSGRGPYEQYF. The CDR3 bases are TGTGCCAGCAGCTTAGCCGGGTCCGGCAGGGGGCCCTACGAGCAGTACTTC.

The chain joins TRBV5-4 to TRBJ2-5, with D possibly TRBD2 on 7 matching bases. Trimming shortened V by 3 bases and J by 4 bases, and 13 bases separated the two germline ends. CDR1 and CDR2 (germline): SGHNT, YYREEE (reference sequence). This CDR3 contains 14 residues. DNA for the CDR3: TGTGCCAGCAGCTACCCAGGGGAGGGAGAGACCCAGTACTTC. Its translation: CASSYPGEGETQYF.